These 5 T cell receptor beta chains were all obtained from the same sample, sequenced in a study of lymphopenia after photon versus proton radiotherapy. Using immunoSEQ multiplex PCR, the repertoire was profiled, and TCRdb retains in-frame clones only, with some absent. The sample lists about 30,000 clones, around nine tenths seen once, with roughly 50% in the top ten. Sequencing was performed on peripheral blood, taken from a patient treated with proton-based radiotherapy. Receptors originate from a woman aged 55-69 years with cholangiocarcinoma. Some clones in this sample may be carry-over from other donors' samples.

The chain links TRBV4-1 to TRBJ2-5, with D perhaps matching TRBD2 (5 bases). The CDR3 has 18 residues. Trimming pared 2 bases from V and 1 base from J, leaving 20 bases between. Germline assignment: CDR1 MGHRA and CDR2 YSYEKL. The CDR3 is CASSQTPPASSLQETQYF. CDR3 nucleotide sequence: TGCGCCAGCAGCCAAACACCCCCCGCTAGCAGCCTCCAAGAGACCCAGTACTTC.

This clone was observed many times. This chain links TRBV15 with TRBJ2-7, with 14 bases that match TRBD2. The CDR3 has 15 amino acids. Per the germline V gene, CDR1 is LNHNV and CDR2 is YYDKDF (reference sequence). Unmatched junction bases numbered 0, after V lost 3 bases and J lost 2 bases. CDR3 DNA: TGTGCCACCAGCAGGGGACTAGCGGGGGCCTACGAGCAGTACTTC. Amino acids: CATSRGLAGAYEQYF. The variable domain in full, with the rest retrieved from reference TRBV15 and TRBJ2-7, is DAMVIQNPRYQVTQFGKPVTLSCSQTLNHNVMYWYQQKSSQAPKLLFHYYDKDFNNEADTPDNFQSRRPNTSFCFLDIRSPGLGDTAMYLCATSRGLAGAYEQYFGPGTRLTVT.

Only a few counts were recorded for this clone. V gene TRBV25-1 combines with J gene TRBJ2-7, with 10 positions matching TRBD1. Trimming took 4 bases from V and 3 from J; bases not matched to a gene: 9. Germline CDR1 and CDR2: MGHDK and SYGVNS. This CDR3 spans 16 amino acids. The CDR3 DNA follows: TGTGCCAGCAGTGGGAGGGCTCGGACAGGGGGCTACGAGCAGTACTTC. This encodes CASSGRARTGGYEQYF.

The genes are TRBV7-3 and TRBJ1-2; D may be TRBD1 (5 bases). Trimming cost V 0 bases and J 6 bases, with 14 bases left between them. The CDR3 has 15 residues. CDR1 and CDR2 from the germline V gene are SGHTA and FQGTGA. The CDR3, as DNA: TGTGCCAGCAGCTTAACGGCTGGGGCCGGTCATGGCTACACCTTC. It translates to CASSLTAGAGHGYTF.

This chain joins TRBV5-4 and TRBJ1-2; the D is unclear. Germline V CDR1 and CDR2: SGHNT, YYREEE (reference sequence). The germline V and J ends were trimmed by 3 bases and 5 bases, with 17 bases remaining between them. This CDR3 has 15 residues. The CDR3, as DNA: TGTGCCAGCAGCTCTGACTGGGCGGACCTTTATGGCTACACCTTC. Protein: CASSSDWADLYGYTF.